A selection of T cell receptor beta chains follows, all from one sample in a study of T cell responses to AZD1222 COVID-19 vaccine. Here immunoSEQ multiplex PCR was the method, and the copy in TCRdb shows in-frame clones only, minus some. The repertoire has fewer than 150,000 clones, 88% of them found once; the top ten carry 3.5%. The sequencing used peripheral blood, collected 28 days after the second AZD1222 dose. These receptors were collected from an adult who received the AZD1222 COVID-19 vaccine. The CDR3 runs from the conserved cysteine through the conserved F or W. The D gene is left open where the match is weak. Clone size is given for some rows only: seen once, a few or many times, or a class if the clone is expanded.

size: once
V: TRBV19
D: TRBD2
J: TRBJ2-2
CDR3: CASSIGRLAGLTGELFF
DNA: TGTGCCAGTAGTATAGGTCGACTAGCGGGGCTCACCGGGGAGCTGTTTTTT

size: -
V: TRBV29-1
D: -
J: TRBJ1-1
CDR3: CSVSRGTEAFF
DNA: TGCAGCGTGAGCAGGGGCACTGAAGCTTTCTTT

size: -
V: TRBV4-3
D: -
J: TRBJ1-1
CDR3: CASSQAGFRNTEAFF
DNA: TGCGCCAGCAGCCAAGCGGGTTTTAGGAACACTGAAGCTTTCTTT

size: once
V: TRBV11-3
D: -
J: TRBJ2-3
CDR3: CASSFLLGGTDTQYF
DNA: TGTGCCAGCAGCTTTCTTTTGGGGGGCACAGATACGCAGTATTTT

size: -
V: TRBV2
D: -
J: TRBJ2-2
CDR3: CASSEASMRAELFF
DNA: TGTGCCAGCAGTGAAGCGTCGATGCGAGCCGAGCTGTTTTTT

size: -
V: TRBV7-8
D: TRBD1
J: TRBJ2-1
CDR3: CASSSTGVSTYNEQFF
DNA: TGTGCCAGCAGCTCCACAGGGGTCTCAACCTACAATGAGCAGTTCTTC

size: -
V: TRBV28
D: -
J: TRBJ1-2
CDR3: CAINPGPIYGYTF
DNA: TGTGCCATAAATCCGGGACCGATCTATGGCTACACCTTC

size: -
V: TRBV29-1
D: -
J: TRBJ2-7
CDR3: CSVATGAPGQYF
DNA: TGCAGCGTTGCAACCGGGGCCCCAGGGCAGTACTTC

size: -
V: TRBV2
D: -
J: TRBJ2-7
CDR3: CASRETNYEQYF
DNA: TGTGCCAGCAGAGAGACTAACTACGAGCAGTACTTC

size: -
V: TRBV9
D: -
J: TRBJ1-1
CDR3: CASSPRGGPMNTEAFF
DNA: TGTGCCAGCAGCCCCCGGGGGGGTCCGATGAACACTGAAGCTTTCTTT

size: -
V: TRBV28
D: -
J: TRBJ1-1
CDR3: CASGQILLVEAFF
DNA: TGTGCCAGCGGACAGATCCTCCTAGTTGAAGCTTTCTTT

size: -
V: TRBV15
D: -
J: TRBJ1-5
CDR3: CATSLGLEGGQPQHF
DNA: TGTGCCACCAGCTTGGGACTGGAGGGTGGCCAGCCCCAGCATTTT

size: -
V: TRBV5-1
D: -
J: TRBJ1-1
CDR3: CASSLDRGSRSEAFF
DNA: TGCGCCAGCAGCTTGGATCGGGGGAGTAGAAGTGAAGCTTTCTTT

size: -
V: TRBV24-1
D: -
J: TRBJ2-3
CDR3: CATSDPGQSTDTQYF
DNA: TGTGCCACCAGTGATCCCGGACAAAGCACAGATACGCAGTATTTT

size: -
V: TRBV6-5
D: TRBD1
J: TRBJ2-7
CDR3: CASSRQGDEQYF
DNA: TGTGCCAGCAGCAGACAGGGTGACGAGCAGTACTTC

size: -
V: TRBV5-1
D: -
J: TRBJ1-1
CDR3: CASSKETSGAFF
DNA: TGCGCCAGCAGCAAGGAAACATCGGGAGCTTTCTTT

size: -
V: TRBV25-1
D: -
J: TRBJ2-4
CDR3: CASSDGTTLVAKNIQYF
DNA: TGTGCCAGCAGTGACGGAACGACTCTAGTAGCCAAAAACATTCAGTACTTC

size: -
V: TRBV19
D: TRBD2
J: TRBJ2-1
CDR3: CASSGDYTEYNEQFF
DNA: TGTGCCAGTAGTGGGGACTATACGGAATACAATGAGCAGTTCTTC

size: -
V: TRBV3-1/TRBV3-2
D: -
J: TRBJ1-1
CDR3: CASSLGPTEAFF
DNA: TGTGCCAGCAGCCTCGGGCCCACTGAAGCTTTCTTT

size: -
V: TRBV7-9
D: TRBD1
J: TRBJ1-2
CDR3: CASSPTPGQGSYGYTF
DNA: TGTGCCAGCAGCCCCACCCCGGGACAGGGATCCTATGGCTACACCTTC

size: -
V: TRBV4-1
D: TRBD1
J: TRBJ1-2
CDR3: CASSQDPRGPLGGYTF
DNA: TGCGCCAGCAGCCAAGATCCTAGGGGGCCCCTTGGTGGCTACACCTTC

size: -
V: TRBV25-1
D: -
J: TRBJ1-5
CDR3: CASRGVAGQPQHF
DNA: TGTGCCAGCAGGGGGGTGGCAGGCCAGCCCCAGCATTTT

size: -
V: TRBV2
D: TRBD2
J: TRBJ2-1
CDR3: CASSLQQTSLTYNEQFF
DNA: TGTGCCAGCTCTCTCCAGCAGACTAGCCTTACTTACAATGAGCAGTTCTTC

size: -
V: TRBV6-2/TRBV6-3
D: -
J: TRBJ2-7
CDR3: CASSKPRGGYSYEQYF
DNA: TGTGCCAGCAGTAAACCGCGAGGCGGGTATTCCTACGAGCAGTACTTC

size: -
V: TRBV19
D: TRBD2
J: TRBJ2-1
CDR3: CASSLPGLGGNEQFF
DNA: TGTGCCAGTAGTCTACCGGGACTAGGGGGGAATGAGCAGTTCTTC

size: -
V: TRBV9
D: -
J: TRBJ2-1
CDR3: CASSVRSGPRHNEQFF
DNA: TGTGCCAGCAGCGTGAGATCCGGGCCACGCCACAATGAGCAGTTCTTC